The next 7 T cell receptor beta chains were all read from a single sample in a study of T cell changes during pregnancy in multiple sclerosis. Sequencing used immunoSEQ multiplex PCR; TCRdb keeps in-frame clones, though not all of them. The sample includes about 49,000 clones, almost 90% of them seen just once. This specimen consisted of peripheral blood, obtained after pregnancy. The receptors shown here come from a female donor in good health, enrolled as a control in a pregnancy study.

CDR3 coding DNA: TGTGCCAGCTCACTAGACAGGGCGAACACTGAAGCTTTCTTT. It specifies CASSLDRANTEAFF. V and J are TRBV18 and TRBJ1-1, with 7 bases lining up with TRBD1. CDR1 and CDR2 from the germline V gene are KGHSH and LQKENI. The J segment lost 1 base and the V segment lost 4 bases, leaving 3 bases of the junction unmatched. This CDR3 comprises 14 residues.

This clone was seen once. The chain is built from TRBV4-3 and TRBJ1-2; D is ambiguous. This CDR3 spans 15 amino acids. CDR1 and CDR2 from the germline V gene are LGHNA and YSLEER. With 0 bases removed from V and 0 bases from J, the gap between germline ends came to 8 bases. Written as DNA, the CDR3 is TGCGCCAGCAGCCAAGATCCTAACTCTAACTATGGCTACACCTTC. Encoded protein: CASSQDPNSNYGYTF.

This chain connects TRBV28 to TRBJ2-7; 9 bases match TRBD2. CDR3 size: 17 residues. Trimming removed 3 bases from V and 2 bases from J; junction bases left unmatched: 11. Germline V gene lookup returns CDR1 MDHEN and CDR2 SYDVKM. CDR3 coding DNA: TGTGCCAGCAGTTTTTCCCTAGCGGGACCCCGGACCTACGAGCAGTACTTC. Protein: CASSFSLAGPRTYEQYF. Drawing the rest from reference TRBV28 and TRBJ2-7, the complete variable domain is DVKVTQSSRYLVKRTGEKVFLECVQDMDHENMFWYRQDPGLGLRLIYFSYDVKMKEKGDIPEGYSVSREKKERFSLILESASTNQTSMYLCASSFSLAGPRTYEQYFGPGTRLTVT.

The CDR3 DNA reads TGTGCCAGCAGGTCCCGGACAGGGTGGTATAGTGTAACTGAAGCTTTCTTT. It specifies CASRSRTGWYSVTEAFF. The J gene is TRBJ1-1, the V gene TRBV28, with TRBD1 matching 8 bases. There are 17 residues in the CDR3. The ends lost 6 bases at V and 5 bases at J; junction bases unmatched: 17. Per germline, CDR1 MDHEN and CDR2 SYDVKM.

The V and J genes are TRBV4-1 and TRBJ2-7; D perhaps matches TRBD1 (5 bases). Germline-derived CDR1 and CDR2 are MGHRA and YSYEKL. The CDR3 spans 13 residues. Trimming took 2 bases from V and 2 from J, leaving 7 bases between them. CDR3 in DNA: TGCGCCAGCAGCCAACCCAGGGCCTACGAGCAGTACTTC. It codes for CASSQPRAYEQYF.

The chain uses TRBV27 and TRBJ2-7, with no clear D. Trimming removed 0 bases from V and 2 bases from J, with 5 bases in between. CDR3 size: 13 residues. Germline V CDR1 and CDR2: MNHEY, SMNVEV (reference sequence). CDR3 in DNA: TGTGCCAGCAGTTTATCCCAAACCTACGAGCAGTACTTC. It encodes CASSLSQTYEQYF.

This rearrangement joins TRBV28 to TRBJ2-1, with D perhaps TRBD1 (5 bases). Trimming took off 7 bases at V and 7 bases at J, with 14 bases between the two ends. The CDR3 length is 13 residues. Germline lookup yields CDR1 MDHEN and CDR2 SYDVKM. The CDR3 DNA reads TGTGCCAGCAAGGTCAGGGTAATAAATGAGCAGTTCTTC. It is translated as CASKVRVINEQFF.